The source of this TCR beta chain is a study of blood T cell repertoires in COVID-19 (dated by TCRdb to 2020 to 2021). For the study in its entirety: Samples from collaborators originated in the United States, Italy and Spain and spanned both the acute and convalescent phases of COVID-19. Samples came from the ongoing ImmuneRACE study (first 160 participants) plus 1,254 subjects from 6 global collaborators. The material from the prospective study consisted of cDNA or gDNA derived from T cells, B-cell-depleted T cells, or PBMCs. Subjects who had been exposed to COVID-19, were actively infected with it, or had recovered from it provided the deeply sampled blood TCRbeta repertoires that made up the dataset. Where HLA class I and class II types were available, the types were taken from metadata supplied by the sample provider, not from assay-based typing. The repertoires were made available in a free public database intended to serve as a resource for research on the immune response to SARS-CoV-2. Sample metadata almost always included a de-identified subject ID, COVID-19 status, age in years and sex.

Comments on this clone: This clone's antigen is unknown. No much larger clonotype is one base removed from it; base qualities were not supplied.

The CDR3 numbers 14 residues from cysteine through phenylalanine. Of the read, only the CDR3 DNA is kept; its 42 bases are in frame from base 1. The germline V gene (reference sequence) provides CDR1 SGHAT and CDR2 FQDESV. V loses 5 bases, J loses 7 bases, and the germline ends lie 14 bases apart. TCRbeta CDR3 regions were amplified from genomic DNA by means of the immunoSEQ Assay, a bias-controlled multiplex PCR. The study's own analysis went as follows. Nucleated cell counts per sample were estimated from amplification of reference gene primers within the assay. Sequence reads were collapsed and filtered to measure the absolute abundance of every unique TCRbeta CDR3 rearrangement. For each sample, productive Simpson clonality was calculated as the square root of Simpson's diversity index over productive rearrangements. The source is immuneACCESS, and TCRdb retained only in-frame sequences with V and J called. Part of the clones is not carried over; for the studies checked, unresolved V genes explain less than half of this, and the remainder is unexplained. V, J and clone size were drawn from that table, and D and trimming were deduced from the DNA. Recorded for this sample are 200,000 to 300,000 clones; approximately 86% of them occurred a single time. The top ten constitute 3% to 4% of the sample.

Findings and caveats that apply to the study as a whole: Clinical and demographic metadata were provided uncurated, with the amount varying by source and participant.

Enrolling through a virtual design, the prospective study's participants ranged in age from roughly 18 to 90 years and lived across around 25 United States geographic areas. In the prospective study, participants were assigned to cohorts based on the clinical history participants reported in a screening survey and a study questionnaire. Each participant in the prospective study had whole blood, serum and a nasopharyngeal or oropharyngeal swab collected by mobile phlebotomists. Over a roughly 2-month period, participants in the prospective study had the option of providing additional blood draws and questionnaires. Before DNA extraction, prospective study blood samples were shipped either frozen or at room temperature.

The rearranged chain carries TRBV11-1 and TRBJ1-4; no confident D gene assignment can be made. The TCR was taken from a woman aged 40 to 50 with acute COVID-19. The sample was PBMCs or T cells enriched from blood (not recorded which). The nucleotide sequence is TGTGCCAGCAGCCCCGAATTAGCGGGTGAAAAACTGTTTTTT. This translates into CASSPELAGEKLFF.